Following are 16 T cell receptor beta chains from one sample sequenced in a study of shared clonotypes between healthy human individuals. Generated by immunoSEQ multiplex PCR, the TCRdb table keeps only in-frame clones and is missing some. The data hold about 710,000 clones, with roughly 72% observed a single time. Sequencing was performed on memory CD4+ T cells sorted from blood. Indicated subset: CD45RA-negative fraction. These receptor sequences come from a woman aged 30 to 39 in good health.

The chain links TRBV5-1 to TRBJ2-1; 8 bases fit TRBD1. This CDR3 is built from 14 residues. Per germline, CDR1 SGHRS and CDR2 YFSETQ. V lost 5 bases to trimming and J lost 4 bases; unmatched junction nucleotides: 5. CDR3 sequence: CASRPGQVYNEQFF. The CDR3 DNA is TGCGCCAGCAGACCGGGACAGGTTTACAATGAGCAGTTCTTC.

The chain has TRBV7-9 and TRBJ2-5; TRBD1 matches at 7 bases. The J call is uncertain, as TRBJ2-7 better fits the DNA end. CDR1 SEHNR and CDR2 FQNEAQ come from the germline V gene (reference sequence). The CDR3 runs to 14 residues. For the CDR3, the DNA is TGTGCCAGCAGCCGGGACAGTTTCTCCTACGAGCAGTACTTC. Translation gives CASSRDSFSYEQYF.

CDR3 in amino acids: CSVHGTGQETQYF. CDR3 DNA sequence: TGCAGCGTCCACGGGACAGGCCAAGAGACCCAGTACTTC. The V and J genes are TRBV29-1 and TRBJ2-5; 8 nucleotides match TRBD1. With 6 bases clipped from V and 1 base from J, the junction kept 4 bases outside the gene matches. There are 13 residues in the CDR3. Germline CDR1 SQVTM, CDR2 ANQGSEA.

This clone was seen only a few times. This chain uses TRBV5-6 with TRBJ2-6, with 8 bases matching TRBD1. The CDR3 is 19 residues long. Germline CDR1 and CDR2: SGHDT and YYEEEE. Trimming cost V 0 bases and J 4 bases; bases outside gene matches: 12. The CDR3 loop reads CASSLGLDRVFLGANVLTF. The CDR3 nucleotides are TGTGCCAGCAGCTTGGGTCTGGACAGGGTTTTTCTCGGGGCCAACGTCCTGACTTTC.

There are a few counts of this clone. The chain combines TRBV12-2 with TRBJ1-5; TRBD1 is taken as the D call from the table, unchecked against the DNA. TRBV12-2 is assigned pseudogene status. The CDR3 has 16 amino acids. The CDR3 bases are TGTGCAAGTCGCTACCCCCGGGACAGGGAGAGTCAGCCCCAGCATTTT. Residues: CASRYPRDRESQPQHF.

The CDR3 coding sequence is TGTGCCAGCAGCTTAGGGGTCAGCCGCTCTGGGGCCAACGTCCTGACTTTC. It encodes CASSLGVSRSGANVLTF. The V gene is TRBV11-1, the J gene TRBJ2-6, with no clear D. Germline lookup yields CDR1 SGHAT and CDR2 FQDESV (reference sequence). The CDR3 is made up of 17 amino acids. The germline V and J ends were trimmed by 1 base and 0 bases, with 10 bases remaining between them.

Written as DNA, the CDR3 is TGTGCCTGGGCACGCGCCAGGGGCGCTTACGAGCAGTACTTC. This encodes CAWARARGAYEQYF. The chain couples TRBV30 to TRBJ2-5, with a weak D call TRBD1 (6 bases). Near its end, the DNA agrees better with TRBJ2-7, so the J call may be wrong. The germline CDR1 and CDR2 sequences are GTSNPN and SVGIG (reference sequence). CDR3 length: 14 amino acids.

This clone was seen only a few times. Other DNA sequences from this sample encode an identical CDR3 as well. CDR3 bases: TGCGCCAGCAGCTCAGGGACGGAAGGCACTGAAGCTTTCTTT. It is translated as CASSSGTEGTEAFF. The chain is built from TRBV5-1 and TRBJ1-1, with TRBD1 as a possible D gene (5 bases). The CDR3 runs to 14 residues. The germline gives CDR1 SGHRS, CDR2 YFSETQ. V shed 3 bases and J shed 4 bases, with 13 bases lying between them. Full variable domain (rest looked up from reference TRBV5-1 and TRBJ1-1): KAGVTQTPRYLIKTRGQQVTLSCSPISGHRSVSWYQQTPGQGLQFLFEYFSETQRNKGNFPGRFSGRQFSNSRSEMNVSTLELGDSALYLCASSSGTEGTEAFFGQGTRLTVV.

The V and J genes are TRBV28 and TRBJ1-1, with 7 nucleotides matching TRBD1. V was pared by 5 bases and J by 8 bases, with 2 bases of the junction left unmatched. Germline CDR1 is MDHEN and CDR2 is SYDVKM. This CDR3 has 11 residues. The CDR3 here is CASSRQGEAFF. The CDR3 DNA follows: TGTGCCAGCAGTCGACAGGGAGAAGCTTTCTTT.

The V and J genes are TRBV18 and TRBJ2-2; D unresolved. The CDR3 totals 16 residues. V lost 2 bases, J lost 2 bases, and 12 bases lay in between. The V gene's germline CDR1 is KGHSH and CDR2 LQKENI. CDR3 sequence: CASSPNPWGNTGELFF. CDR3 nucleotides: TGTGCCAGCTCACCAAACCCATGGGGAAACACCGGGGAGCTGTTTTTT.

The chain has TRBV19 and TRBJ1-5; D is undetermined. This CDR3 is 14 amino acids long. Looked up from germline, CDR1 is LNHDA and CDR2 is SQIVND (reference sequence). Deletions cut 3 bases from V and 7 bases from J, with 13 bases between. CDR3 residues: CASSIAGSGQPQHF. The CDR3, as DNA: TGTGCCAGTAGTATTGCGGGAAGCGGGCAGCCCCAGCATTTT.

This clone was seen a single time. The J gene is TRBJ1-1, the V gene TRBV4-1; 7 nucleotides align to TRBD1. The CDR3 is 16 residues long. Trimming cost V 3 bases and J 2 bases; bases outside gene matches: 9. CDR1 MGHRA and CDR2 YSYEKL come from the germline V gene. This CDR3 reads CASSQLSTGRNTEAFF. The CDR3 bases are TGCGCCAGCAGCCAGCTATCGACAGGGAGAAACACTGAAGCTTTCTTT.

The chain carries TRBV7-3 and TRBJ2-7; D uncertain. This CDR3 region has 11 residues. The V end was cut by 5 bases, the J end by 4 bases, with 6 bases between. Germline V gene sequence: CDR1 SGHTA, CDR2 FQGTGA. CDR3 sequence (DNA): TGTGCCAGCAGCGTACAATACGAGCAGTACTTC. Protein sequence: CASSVQYEQYF.

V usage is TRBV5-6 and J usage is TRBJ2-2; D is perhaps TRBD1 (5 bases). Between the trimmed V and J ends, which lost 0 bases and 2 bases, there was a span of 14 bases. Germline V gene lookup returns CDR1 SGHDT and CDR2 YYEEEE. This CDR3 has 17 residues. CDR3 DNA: TGTGCCAGCAGCTTGGGGGGCAGGCTGACTAACACCGGGGAGCTGTTTTTT. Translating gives CASSLGGRLTNTGELFF.

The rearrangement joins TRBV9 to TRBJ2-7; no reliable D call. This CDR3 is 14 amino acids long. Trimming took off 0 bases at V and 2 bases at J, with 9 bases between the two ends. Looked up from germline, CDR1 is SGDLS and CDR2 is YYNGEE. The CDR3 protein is CASSVEHDTYEQYF. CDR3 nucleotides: TGTGCCAGCAGCGTAGAACACGACACCTACGAGCAGTACTTC.

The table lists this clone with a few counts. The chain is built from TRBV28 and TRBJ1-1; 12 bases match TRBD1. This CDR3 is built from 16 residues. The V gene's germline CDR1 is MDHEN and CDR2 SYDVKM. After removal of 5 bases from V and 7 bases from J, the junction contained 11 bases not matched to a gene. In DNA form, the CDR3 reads TGTGCCAGCAGTCTCCCACCGGGACAGGGGGCCGTTGAAGCTTTCTTT. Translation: CASSLPPGQGAVEAFF.